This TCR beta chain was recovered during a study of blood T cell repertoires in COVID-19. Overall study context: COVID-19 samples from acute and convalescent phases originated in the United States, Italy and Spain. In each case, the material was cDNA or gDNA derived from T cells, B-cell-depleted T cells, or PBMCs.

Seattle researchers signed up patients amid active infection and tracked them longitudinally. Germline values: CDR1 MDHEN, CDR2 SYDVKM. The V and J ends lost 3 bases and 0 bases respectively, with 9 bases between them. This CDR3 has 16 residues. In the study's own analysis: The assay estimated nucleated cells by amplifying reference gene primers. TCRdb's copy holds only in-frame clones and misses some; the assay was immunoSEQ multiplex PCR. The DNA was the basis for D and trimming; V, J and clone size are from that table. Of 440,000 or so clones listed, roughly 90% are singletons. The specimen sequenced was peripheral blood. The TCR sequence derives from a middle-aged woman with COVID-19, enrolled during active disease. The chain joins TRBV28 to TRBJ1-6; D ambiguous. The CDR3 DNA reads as TGTGCCAGCAGTTTTAGTACGAGCTCCTATAATTCACCCCTCCACTTT. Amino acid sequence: CASSFSTSSYNSPLHF.